This T cell receptor beta chain is from a study of control samples from healthy donors and cancer patients. The method was immunoSEQ multiplex PCR; TCRdb's version includes in-frame clones alone and lacks a portion of them. This table holds around 94,000 clones, around 83% found once. Trimming left V 2 bases short and J 0 bases short, with 16 bases between. The CDR3 extends over 17 amino acids. Germline V lookup: CDR1 SEHNR, CDR2 FQNEAQ (reference sequence). The sample was blood. The receptor was isolated from a woman between 50 and 59 years old in good health. The chain carries TRBV7-9 and TRBJ1-2; possible D gene TRBD1, 6 bases. The CDR3 DNA reads TGTGCCAGCAGCTTATCGGGGGCACGGAATCCTAACTATGGCTACACCTTC. Amino acids: CASSLSGARNPNYGYTF.